This entry is about one TCR beta chain. Its antigen is currently unknown. This specimen belongs to a study of cytomegalovirus exposure and HLA in healthy donors. Whole-study context: Earlier findings included roughly 120 million unique TCR beta sequences obtained from 150 million to 200 million T cells. As released early, the data held 70 million to 95 million unique TCRs from HLA-typed donors.

Healthy bone marrow donors made up the donors. V shed 10 bases and J 1 base; nucleotides not matched to a gene: 7. CDR1 and CDR2 (germline): SEHNR, FQNEAQ (reference sequence). This CDR3 has 13 residues. The PCR contained 60 Vbeta and 13 Jbeta primers. Using immunoSEQ multiplex PCR, the repertoire was profiled, and TCRdb retains in-frame clones only, with some absent. This table has about 160,000 clones, less than 80% appearing once. Whole-study findings and limits: One cluster of highly shared sequence variants probably arose as a sequencing artifact.

This chain joins TRBV7-9 and TRBJ2-7, with TRBD2 matching 7 bases. Specimen: PBMCs. The clonotype was recovered from a man aged 40-49 years in good health and CMV-seronegative. CDR3 nucleotides: TGTGCCACCTCGGGGAGGGCGTCCTACGAGCAGTACTTC. It encodes CATSGRASYEQYF.